Listed below are T cell receptor beta chains from one sample, sequenced in a study of identical twins. TCRdb re-called the 5' RACE reads through MiXCR, storing one row per CDR3 protein. The sample lists around 160,000 distinct CDR3 sequences; around 3.5% were seen once. The specimen sequenced was memory T cells sorted from blood. The receptors come from a man younger than 35 in good health. CDR3s include the opening cysteine and the closing phenylalanine or tryptophan. A D gene is named only where the DNA matches it firmly. Each size is once, few or many counts, or a class when the clone is expanded.

j_gene | v_gene | d_gene | abundance | CDR3aa | CDR3nt
TRBJ2-7 | TRBV14 | - | few | CASSQHQASYEQYF | TGTGCCAGCAGCCAACATCAGGCTTCCTACGAGCAGTACTTC
TRBJ2-2 | TRBV11-2 | - | many | CASSLAAGSNTGELFF | TGTGCCAGCAGCTTAGCGGCAGGATCAAACACCGGGGAGCTGTTTTTT
TRBJ2-1 | TRBV20-1 | TRBD2 | many | CSARAPTSGDYNEQFF | TGCAGTGCTAGAGCCCCGACTAGCGGTGATTACAATGAGCAGTTCTTC
TRBJ1-2 | TRBV7-6 | TRBD1 | many | CASSPGGVRGYTF | TGTGCCAGCTCTCCAGGGGGGGTTAGGGGCTACACCTTC
TRBJ1-2 | TRBV11-2 | - | many | CASSPASLDYGYTF | TGTGCCAGCAGCCCCGCGTCGTTGGACTATGGCTACACCTTC
TRBJ1-5 | TRBV12-3/TRBV12-4 | - | many | CASRQGVLSNQPQHF | TGTGCCAGCAGGCAAGGGGTCCTGAGCAATCAGCCCCAGCATTTT
TRBJ2-7 | TRBV21-1 | - | many | CASSPPTGASSYEQYF | TGTGCCAGCAGCCCTCCCACAGGGGCCAGCTCCTACGAGCAGTACTTC
TRBJ2-3 | TRBV9 | - | many | CASSVAVRGRESSDTQYF | TGTGCCAGCAGCGTCGCCGTTAGGGGGCGGGAGAGTTCAGATACGCAGTATTTT
TRBJ2-1 | TRBV7-9 | TRBD2 | few | CASSARTSGSLAEQFF | TGTGCCAGCAGCGCCCGGACTAGCGGGAGCCTCGCTGAGCAGTTCTTC
TRBJ1-1 | TRBV5-1 | - | many | CASSSRVGRSNTEAFF | TGCGCCAGCAGCTCACGAGTAGGGAGATCGAACACTGAAGCTTTCTTT